The clone carrying this T cell receptor (beta chain) has a handful of counts. Its antigen is as yet unknown. The entry originates in a study of CD8 T cells in ankylosing spondylitis. Study findings and constraints: In the blood and synovial fluid of reactive arthritis, some motif variants had been previously reported. Among TCR beta sequences, a motif of under ten highly homologous variants appeared characteristic of ankylosing spondylitis blood. Reportedly, significant enrichment of disease-linked clones occurred in matched ankylosing spondylitis synovial fluid. With a CD8+ phenotype, disease-linked clones were relatively rare in peripheral blood.

Germline assignment: CDR1 DFQATT and CDR2 SNEGSKA (reference sequence). V was trimmed by 5 bases and J by 1 base, leaving 14 bases between them. The CDR3 runs to 14 residues. From the 5' RACE reads, TCRdb called clonotypes with MiXCR, one entry per CDR3 protein. This sample has 150,000 to 200,000 distinct CDR3 sequences, with around 19% found just once. The chain carries TRBV20-1 and TRBJ1-1; maybe TRBD1 (6 bases). The receptor's source is a male donor with ankylosing spondylitis or in good health (not recorded which). Sequences were obtained from blood, either unsorted or a sorted T cell fraction (not recorded which). The CDR3 DNA is TGCAGTGCTGGGACGGGGGGGCGGAACACTGAAGCTTTCTTT. This codes for CSAGTGGRNTEAFF.